This T cell receptor beta chain was captured in a study of blood T cell repertoires in COVID-19. Study details: Acute and convalescent COVID-19 specimens originated in the United States, Italy and Spain. Sample material is recorded as cDNA or gDNA derived from T cells, B-cell-depleted T cells, or PBMCs.

Study processing details: For nucleated cells, counts were estimated from reference gene primer amplification. Some clones are missing from TCRdb's copy, which holds only in-frame ones; the method was immunoSEQ multiplex PCR. That table furnishes V, J and clone size, whereas the DNA furnished D and trimming. The table records approximately 230,000 clones, around 88% of them present only once. The sequence came from an older man with acute or convalescent COVID-19. Sequenced sample: peripheral blood.

The CDR3: CASSKSGGETEAFF. CDR3 coding DNA: TGTGCCAGTAGTAAATCAGGGGGCGAAACTGAAGCTTTCTTT. This rearrangement joins TRBV19 to TRBJ1-1; 8 bases line up with TRBD1. V was clipped by 4 bases and J by 5 bases; unmatched bases: 6. The CDR3 runs 14 residues. Germline CDR1 LNHDA, CDR2 SQIVND (reference sequence).